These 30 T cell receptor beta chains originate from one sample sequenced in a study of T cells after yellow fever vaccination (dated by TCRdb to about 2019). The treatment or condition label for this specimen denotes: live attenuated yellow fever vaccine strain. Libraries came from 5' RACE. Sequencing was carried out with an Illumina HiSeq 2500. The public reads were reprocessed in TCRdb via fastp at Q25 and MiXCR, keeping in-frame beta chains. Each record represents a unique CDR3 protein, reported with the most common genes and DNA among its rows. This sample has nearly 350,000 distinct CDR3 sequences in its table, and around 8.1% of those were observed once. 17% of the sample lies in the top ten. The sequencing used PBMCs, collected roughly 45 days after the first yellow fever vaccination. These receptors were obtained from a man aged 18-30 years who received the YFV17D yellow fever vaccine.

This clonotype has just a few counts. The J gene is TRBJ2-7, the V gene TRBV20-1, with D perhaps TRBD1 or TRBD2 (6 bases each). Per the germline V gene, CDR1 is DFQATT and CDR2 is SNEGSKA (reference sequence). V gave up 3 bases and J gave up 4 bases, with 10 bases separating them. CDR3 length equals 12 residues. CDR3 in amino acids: CSASGGLYEQYV. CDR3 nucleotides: TGCAGTGCTAGCGGGGGCCTGTACGAGCAGTACGTC.

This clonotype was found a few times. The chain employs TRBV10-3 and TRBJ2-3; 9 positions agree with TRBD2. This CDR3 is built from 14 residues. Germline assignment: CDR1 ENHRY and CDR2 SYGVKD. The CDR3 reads CAAGGGAETDTQYF. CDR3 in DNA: TGTGCGGCGGGCGGGGGGGCCGAAACAGATACGCAGTATTTT.

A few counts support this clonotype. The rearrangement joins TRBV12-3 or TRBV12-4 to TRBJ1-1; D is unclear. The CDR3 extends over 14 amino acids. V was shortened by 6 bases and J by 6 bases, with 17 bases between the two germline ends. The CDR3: CASRGSYSRPEAFF. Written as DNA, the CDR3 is TGTGCCAGCAGGGGATCTTACTCGAGGCCTGAAGCTTTCTTT.

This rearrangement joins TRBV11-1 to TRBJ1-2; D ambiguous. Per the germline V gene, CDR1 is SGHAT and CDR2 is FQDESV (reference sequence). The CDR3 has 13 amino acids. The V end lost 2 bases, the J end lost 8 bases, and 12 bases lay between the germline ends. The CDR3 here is CASSLSRRAGYTF. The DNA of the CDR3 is TGTGCCAGCAGCTTAAGTCGACGGGCCGGCTACACCTTC.

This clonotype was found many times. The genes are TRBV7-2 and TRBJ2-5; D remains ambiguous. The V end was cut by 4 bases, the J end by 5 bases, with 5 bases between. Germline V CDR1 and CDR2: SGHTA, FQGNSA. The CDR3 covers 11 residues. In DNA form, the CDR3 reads TGTGCCAGCAGCTCGATGGAGACCCAGTACTTC. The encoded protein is CASSSMETQYF.

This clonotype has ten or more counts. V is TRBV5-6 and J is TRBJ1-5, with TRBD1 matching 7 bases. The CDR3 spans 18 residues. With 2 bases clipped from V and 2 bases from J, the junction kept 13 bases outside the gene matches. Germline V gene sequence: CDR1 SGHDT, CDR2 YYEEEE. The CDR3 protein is CASSLRGEMTGRNQPQHF. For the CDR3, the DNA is TGTGCCAGCAGCTTACGGGGTGAGATGACAGGGCGCAATCAGCCCCAGCATTTT.

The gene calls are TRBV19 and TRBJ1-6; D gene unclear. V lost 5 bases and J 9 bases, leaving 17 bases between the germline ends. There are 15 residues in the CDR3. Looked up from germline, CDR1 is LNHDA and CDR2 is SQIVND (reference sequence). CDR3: CASSGLAASASPLHF. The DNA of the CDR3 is TGTGCCAGTAGTGGCCTAGCAGCATCGGCTTCACCCCTCCACTTT. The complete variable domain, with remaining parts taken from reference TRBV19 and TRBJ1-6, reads DGGITQSPKYLFRKEGQNVTLSCEQNLNHDAMYWYRQDPGQGLRLIYYSQIVNDFQKGDIAEGYSVSREKKESFPLTVTSAQKNPTAFYLCASSGLAASASPLHFGNGTRLTVT.

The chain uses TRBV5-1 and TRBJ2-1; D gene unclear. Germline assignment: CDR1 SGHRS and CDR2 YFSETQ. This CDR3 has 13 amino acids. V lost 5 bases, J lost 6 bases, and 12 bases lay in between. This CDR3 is CASSISWGNEQFF. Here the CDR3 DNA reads TGCGCCAGCAGTATCTCGTGGGGCAATGAGCAGTTCTTC.

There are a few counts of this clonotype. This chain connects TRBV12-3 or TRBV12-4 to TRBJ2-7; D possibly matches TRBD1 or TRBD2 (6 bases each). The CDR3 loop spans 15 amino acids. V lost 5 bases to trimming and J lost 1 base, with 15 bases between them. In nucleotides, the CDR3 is TGTGCCAGCAGTCCGAGGGGGGCACAGTCCTACGAGCAGTACGTC. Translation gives CASSPRGAQSYEQYV.

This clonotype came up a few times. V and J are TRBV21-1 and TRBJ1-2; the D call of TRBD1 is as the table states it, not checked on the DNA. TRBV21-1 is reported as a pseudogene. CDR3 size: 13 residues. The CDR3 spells CASSKLGDYGYTF. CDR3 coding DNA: TGTGCCAGCAGCAAATTGGGGGACTATGGCTACACCTTC.

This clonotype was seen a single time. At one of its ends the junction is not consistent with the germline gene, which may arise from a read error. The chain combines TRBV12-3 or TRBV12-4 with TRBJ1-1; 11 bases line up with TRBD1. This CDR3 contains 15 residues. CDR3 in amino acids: CASSLGDRGGNEASF. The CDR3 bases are TGTGCCAGCAGTTTAGGGGACAGGGGGGGAAATGAAGCTTCCTTT.

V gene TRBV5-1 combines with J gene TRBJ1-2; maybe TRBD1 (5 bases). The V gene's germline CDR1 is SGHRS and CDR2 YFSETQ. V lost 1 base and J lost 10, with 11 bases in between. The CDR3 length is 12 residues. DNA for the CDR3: TGCGCCAGCAGCTTGTATTGGGGGACCTACACCTTC. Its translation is CASSLYWGTYTF.

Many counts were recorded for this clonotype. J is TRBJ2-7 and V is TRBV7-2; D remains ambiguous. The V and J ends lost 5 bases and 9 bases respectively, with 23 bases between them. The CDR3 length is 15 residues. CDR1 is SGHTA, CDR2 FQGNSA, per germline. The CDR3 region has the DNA TGTGCCAGCAGCCCCCAACGAGGCCCTTTAATACGGCAGTACTTC. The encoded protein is CASSPQRGPLIRQYF.

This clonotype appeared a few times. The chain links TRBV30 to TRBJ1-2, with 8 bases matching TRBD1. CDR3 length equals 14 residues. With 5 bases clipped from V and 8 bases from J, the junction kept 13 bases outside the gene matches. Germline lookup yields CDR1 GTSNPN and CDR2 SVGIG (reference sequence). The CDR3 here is CAWEPDRGSKGYTF. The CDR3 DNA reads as TGTGCCTGGGAGCCTGACAGGGGAAGTAAGGGCTACACCTTC.

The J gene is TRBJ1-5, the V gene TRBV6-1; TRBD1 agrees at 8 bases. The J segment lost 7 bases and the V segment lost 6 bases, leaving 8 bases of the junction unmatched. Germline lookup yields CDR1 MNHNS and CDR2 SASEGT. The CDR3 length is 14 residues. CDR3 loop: CASSDRGSRQPQHF. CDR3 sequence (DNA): TGTGCCAGCAGCGACAGGGGCAGTAGGCAGCCCCAGCATTTT.

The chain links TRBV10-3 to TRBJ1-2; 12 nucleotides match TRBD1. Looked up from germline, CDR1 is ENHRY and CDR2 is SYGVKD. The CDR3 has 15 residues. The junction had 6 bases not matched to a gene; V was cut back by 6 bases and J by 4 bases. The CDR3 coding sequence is TGTGCCATCAGGGGACAGGGGGCTTACGGCTATGGCTACACCTTC. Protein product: CAIRGQGAYGYGYTF.

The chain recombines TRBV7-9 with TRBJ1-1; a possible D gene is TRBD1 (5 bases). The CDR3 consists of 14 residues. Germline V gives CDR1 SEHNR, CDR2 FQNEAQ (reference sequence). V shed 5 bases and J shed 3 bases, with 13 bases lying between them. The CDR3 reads CASSARLGDTEAFF. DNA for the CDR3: TGTGCCAGCAGCGCCCGACTAGGGGACACTGAAGCTTTCTTT.

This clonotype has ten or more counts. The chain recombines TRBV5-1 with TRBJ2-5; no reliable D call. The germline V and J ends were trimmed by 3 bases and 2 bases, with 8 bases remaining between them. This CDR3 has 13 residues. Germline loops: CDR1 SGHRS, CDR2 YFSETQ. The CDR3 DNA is TGCGCCAGCAGCTCTGGCAGACAAGAGACCCAGTACTTC. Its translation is CASSSGRQETQYF.

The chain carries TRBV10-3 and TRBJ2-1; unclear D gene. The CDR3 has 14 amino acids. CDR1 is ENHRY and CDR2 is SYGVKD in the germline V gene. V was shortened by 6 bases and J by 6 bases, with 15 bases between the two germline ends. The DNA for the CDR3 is TGTGCCATCAGCCCCGAGCTCCGGTGCAATGAGCAGTTCTTC. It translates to CAISPELRCNEQFF.

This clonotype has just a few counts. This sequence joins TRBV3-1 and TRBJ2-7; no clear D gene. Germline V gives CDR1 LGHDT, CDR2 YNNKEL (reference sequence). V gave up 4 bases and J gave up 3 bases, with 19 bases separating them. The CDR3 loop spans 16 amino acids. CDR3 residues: CASSPQELLGGYEQYF. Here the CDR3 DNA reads TGTGCCAGCAGCCCCCAGGAGTTGTTGGGTGGCTACGAGCAGTACTTC.

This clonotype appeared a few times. CDR3 protein: CASSQVGRGGVDTQYF. The CDR3 nucleotides are TGCGCCAGCAGCCAAGTGGGGCGGGGGGGCGTAGATACGCAGTATTTT. The rearrangement links TRBV4-3 to TRBJ2-3; 9 nucleotides agree with TRBD2. The CDR3 is made up of 16 amino acids. V lost 1 base to trimming and J lost 5 bases; unmatched junction nucleotides: 7. Germline V gene sequence: CDR1 LGHNA, CDR2 YSLEER.

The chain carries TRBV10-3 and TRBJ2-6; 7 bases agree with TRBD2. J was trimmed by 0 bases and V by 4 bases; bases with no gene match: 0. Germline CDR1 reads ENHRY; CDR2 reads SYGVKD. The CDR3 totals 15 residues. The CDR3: CAISGDYSGANVLTF. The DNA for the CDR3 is TGTGCCATCAGTGGGGACTACTCTGGGGCCAACGTCCTGACTTTC.

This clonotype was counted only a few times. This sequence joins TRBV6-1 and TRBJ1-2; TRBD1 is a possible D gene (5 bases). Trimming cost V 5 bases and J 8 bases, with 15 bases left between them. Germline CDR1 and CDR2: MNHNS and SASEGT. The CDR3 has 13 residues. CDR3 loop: CASSQPGPGGYTF. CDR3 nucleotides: TGTGCCAGCAGTCAACCGGGGCCCGGGGGCTACACCTTC.

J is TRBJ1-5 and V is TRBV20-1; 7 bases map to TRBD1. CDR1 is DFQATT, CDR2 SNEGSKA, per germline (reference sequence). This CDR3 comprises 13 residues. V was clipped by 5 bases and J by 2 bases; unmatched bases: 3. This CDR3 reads CSAYDRGNQPQHF. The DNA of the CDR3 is TGCAGTGCTTACGACAGGGGCAATCAGCCCCAGCATTTT.

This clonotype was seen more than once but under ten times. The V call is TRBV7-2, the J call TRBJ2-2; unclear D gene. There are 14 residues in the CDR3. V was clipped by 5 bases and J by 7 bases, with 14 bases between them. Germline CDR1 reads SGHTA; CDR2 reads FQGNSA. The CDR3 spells CASSKSYWVGELFF. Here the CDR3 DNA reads TGTGCCAGCAGCAAAAGCTATTGGGTCGGGGAGCTGTTTTTT.

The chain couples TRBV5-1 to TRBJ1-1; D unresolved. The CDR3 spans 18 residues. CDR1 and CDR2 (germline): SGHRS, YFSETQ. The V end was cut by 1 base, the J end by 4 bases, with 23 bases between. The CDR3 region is CASSLIPPSLPLGTEAFF. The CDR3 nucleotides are TGCGCCAGCAGCTTGATACCTCCTTCTCTTCCCCTCGGCACTGAAGCTTTCTTT. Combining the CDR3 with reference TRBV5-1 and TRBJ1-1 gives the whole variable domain KAGVTQTPRYLIKTRGQQVTLSCSPISGHRSVSWYQQTPGQGLQFLFEYFSETQRNKGNFPGRFSGRQFSNSRSEMNVSTLELGDSALYLCASSLIPPSLPLGTEAFFGQGTRLTVV.

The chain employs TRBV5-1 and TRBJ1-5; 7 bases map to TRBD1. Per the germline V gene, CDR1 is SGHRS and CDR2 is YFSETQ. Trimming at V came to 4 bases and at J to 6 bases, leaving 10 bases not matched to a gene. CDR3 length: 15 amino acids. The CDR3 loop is CASSPLGGGTQPQHF. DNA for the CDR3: TGCGCCAGCAGCCCACTGGGAGGGGGCACTCAGCCCCAGCATTTT.

The CDR3 loop reads CASSSSGTSPGEQFF. The CDR3 nucleotides read TGTGCCAGCAGCTCTTCCGGGACTAGCCCGGGTGAGCAGTTCTTC. V and J are TRBV7-3 and TRBJ2-1, with 9 bases matching TRBD2. CDR3 size: 15 residues. With 4 bases clipped from V and 9 bases from J, the junction kept 10 bases outside the gene matches. Per germline, CDR1 SGHTA and CDR2 FQGTGA.

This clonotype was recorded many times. CDR3 protein: CASSQADTQYF. CDR3 sequence (DNA): TGCGCCAGCAGCCAAGCGGATACGCAGTATTTT. This sequence joins TRBV4-3 and TRBJ2-3; D uncertain. Trimming took off 1 base at V and 6 bases at J, with 2 bases between the two ends. The CDR3 runs to 11 residues. The germline gives CDR1 LGHNA, CDR2 YSLEER.

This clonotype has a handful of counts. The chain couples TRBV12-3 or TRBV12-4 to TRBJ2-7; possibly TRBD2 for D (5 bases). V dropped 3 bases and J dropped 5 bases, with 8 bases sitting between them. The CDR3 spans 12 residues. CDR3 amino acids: CASSFRGNEQYF. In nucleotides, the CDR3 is TGTGCCAGCAGTTTTCGAGGGAACGAGCAGTACTTC.